This TCR beta chain came from a study of cytomegalovirus exposure and HLA in healthy donors. Study in general: A later analysis reported the same platform for the 100 to 150 validation repertoires and the 666 first-cohort repertoires.

Findings and limits, study-wide: Listed as cytomegalovirus-associated were roughly 180 TCR beta chains.

V lost 7 bases to trimming and J lost 4 bases, with 11 bases between them. From germline, CDR1 is ENHRY and CDR2 SYGVKD. The CDR3 runs to 13 residues. Data came from immunoSEQ multiplex PCR; TCRdb stores just in-frame clones and leaves some out. The sample has 100,000 or so clones, about 88% seen once. Notes on this clone: Its antigen is as yet unknown.

The TCR sequence derives from a woman under 30 in good health and CMV-seropositive. The chain joins TRBV10-3 to TRBJ2-1; TRBD1 might be the D (5 bases). Sequencing was done on a sample of PBMCs. The CDR3 nucleotides are TGTGCCATCAAAGGGGCCCTATACAATGAGCAGTTCTTC. Protein: CAIKGALYNEQFF.